The T cell receptor beta chain under discussion was sequenced for a study of control samples from healthy donors and cancer patients. The J segment lost 1 base and the V segment lost 0 bases, leaving 7 bases of the junction unmatched. Germline V lookup: CDR1 SGHNT, CDR2 YYREEE (reference sequence). CDR3 size: 16 residues. The data were produced by immunoSEQ multiplex PCR, yet TCRdb's version contains in-frame clones alone and is incomplete. The data hold about 95,000 clones, with 88% observed a single time. The receptor's source is a woman aged 65 to 85 in good health. The chain employs TRBV5-4 and TRBJ2-7, with TRBD2 identical over 7 bases. Sequencing used blood. This chain's CDR3 is CASSLAGGGRSYEQYF. For the CDR3, the DNA is TGTGCCAGCAGCTTGGCCGGAGGCGGGAGATCCTACGAGCAGTACTTC. Looking up the rest from reference TRBV5-4 and TRBJ2-7 gives the full variable domain: ETGVTQSPTHLIKTRGQQVTLRCSSQSGHNTVSWYQQALGQGPQFIFQYYREEENGRGNFPPRFSGLQFPNYSSELNVNALELDDSALYLCASSLAGGGRSYEQYFGPGTRLTVT.